This TCR beta chain was identified in a study of metastatic and nonmetastatic thyroid tumors. Turning to the study itself: Repertoire data that came from the blood and tumor or nodule tissue of malignant and benign thyroid patients were compared.

V shed 7 bases and J shed 4 bases, with 0 bases lying between them. Germline V gene sequence: CDR1 MNHNS, CDR2 SASEGT. The CDR3 contains 9 residues. Thyroid surgery was performed in patients who had received no treatment beforehand. TCRdb re-called clones via MiXCR from the PCR reads. This table holds under 35,000 clones, about 40% found once. This clonotype was sampled from a female donor with papillary thyroid cancer or a benign thyroid nodule (not recorded which). Some clones in this sample may be carry-over from other donors' samples. Specimen: tumor tissue. The chain has TRBV6-1 and TRBJ2-3; D ambiguous. The CDR3 DNA is TGTGCCAGCACAGATACGCAGTATTTT. Its translation is CASTDTQYF.